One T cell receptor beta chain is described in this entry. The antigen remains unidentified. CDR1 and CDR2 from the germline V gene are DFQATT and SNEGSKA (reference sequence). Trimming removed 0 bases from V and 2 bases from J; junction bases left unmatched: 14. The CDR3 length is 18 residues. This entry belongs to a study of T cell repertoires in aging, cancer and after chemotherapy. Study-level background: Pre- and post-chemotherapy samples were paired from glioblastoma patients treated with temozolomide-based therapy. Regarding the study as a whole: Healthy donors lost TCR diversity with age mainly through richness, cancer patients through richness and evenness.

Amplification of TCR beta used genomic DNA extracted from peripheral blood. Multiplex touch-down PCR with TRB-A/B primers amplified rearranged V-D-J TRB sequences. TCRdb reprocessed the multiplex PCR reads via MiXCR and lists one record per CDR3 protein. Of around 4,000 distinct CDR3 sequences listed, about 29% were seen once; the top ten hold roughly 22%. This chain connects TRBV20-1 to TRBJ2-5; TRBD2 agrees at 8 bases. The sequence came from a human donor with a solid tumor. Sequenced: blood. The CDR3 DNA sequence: TGCAGTGCTAGAGATCCCCCGGGGGGGAGGAGGGGGCAAGAGACCCAGTACTTC. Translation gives CSARDPPGGRRGQETQYF.